These 8 T cell receptor beta chains were all obtained from the same sample, sequenced in a study of T cell repertoires in cytomegalovirus infection. TCRdb recomputed calls from the reads with MiXCR, one row per CDR3 protein. Of around 99,000 distinct CDR3 sequences detected, under 30% appear once; the ten largest clones hold 80% to 85%. These receptors' targets are unknown. The sequencing here drew on CD8+ T cells from cultured PBMCs, taken from culture after CMV antigen stimulation. Source of these receptors: a human donor in good health (CMV status not recorded). Some clones in this sample may be carry-over from other donors' samples.

This clonotype has only a few counts. V gene TRBV2 combines with J gene TRBJ2-1; D is uncertain. V lost 8 bases, J lost 3 bases, and 29 bases lay in between. CDR3 length: 19 residues. Germline assignment: CDR1 SNHLY and CDR2 FYNNEI. CDR3 nucleotides: TGTGCCAGCTCCCGGACCCCCTTCTCCGAGGAATCGATCTACAATGAGCAGTTCTTC. The encoded protein is CASSRTPFSEESIYNEQFF. Complete variable domain (other parts from reference TRBV2 and TRBJ2-1): EPEVTQTPSHQVTQMGQEVILRCVPISNHLYFYWYRQILGQKVEFLVSFYNNEISEKSEIFDDQFSVERPDGSNFTLKIRSTKLEDSAMYFCASSRTPFSEESIYNEQFFGPGTRLTVL.

CDR3 in DNA: TGTGCCAGCAATCAAGGGACTAGCAATCAGCCCCAGCATTTT. Its protein product is CASNQGTSNQPQHF. The gene calls are TRBV6-2 or TRBV6-3 and TRBJ1-5, with D possibly being TRBD1 (5 bases). With 7 bases removed from V and 0 bases from J, the gap between germline ends came to 10 bases. This CDR3 comprises 14 residues. Germline V lookup: CDR1 MNHEY, CDR2 SVGEGT.

This clonotype was seen only a few times. The chain couples TRBV9 to TRBJ2-1, with 13 nucleotides matching TRBD2. Germline trimming cut 0 bases from V and 4 bases from J; bases unmatched to any gene: 10. CDR1 is SGDLS, CDR2 YYNGEE, per germline. The CDR3 is 19 amino acids. The CDR3 is CASSVGGYTSGGEYNEQFF. The CDR3 coding sequence is TGTGCCAGCAGCGTAGGAGGGTATACTAGCGGGGGGGAGTACAATGAGCAGTTCTTC.

This clonotype was found a few times. V is TRBV28 and J is TRBJ1-2, with 9 bases identical to TRBD1. The CDR3 is made up of 15 amino acids. Germline assignment: CDR1 MDHEN and CDR2 SYDVKM. Trimming cost V 2 bases and J 3 bases; bases outside gene matches: 4. The DNA for the CDR3 is TGTGCCAGCAGTTTAACAGGGGGCGCGGACTATGGCTACACCTTC. This codes for CASSLTGGADYGYTF.

For the CDR3, the DNA is TGTGCCAGCAGTGGGGGGGAGGGGAGGATTTGGGGAAACTATGGCTACACCTTC. Its translation: CASSGGEGRIWGNYGYTF. The chain carries TRBV12-3 or TRBV12-4 and TRBJ1-2; D is perhaps TRBD1 (5 bases). Between the trimmed V and J ends, which lost 5 bases and 2 bases, there was a span of 24 bases. The CDR3 length is 18 residues.

A few counts support this clonotype. The CDR3 region is CASSDYGMVGYTF. As DNA, the CDR3 is TGTGCCAGCAGTGACTATGGCATGGTTGGCTACACCTTC. The chain has TRBV2 and TRBJ1-2; no clear D. This CDR3 is 13 amino acids long. Germline values: CDR1 SNHLY, CDR2 FYNNEI. V lost 3 bases and J lost 7, with 12 bases in between.

This CDR3 reads CASWDGLENTIYF. For the CDR3, the DNA is TGTGCCAGCTGGGACGGATTGGAAAACACCATATATTTT. The chain has TRBV2 and TRBJ1-3; possibly TRBD1 for D (5 bases). This CDR3 has 13 residues. Germline V gives CDR1 SNHLY, CDR2 FYNNEI. The V end was cut by 8 bases, the J end by 6 bases, with 14 bases between.

The rearrangement uses TRBV12-3 or TRBV12-4 and TRBJ2-1; 7 positions agree with TRBD2. V lost 2 bases and J lost 6; bases outside the gene matches: 7. The CDR3 totals 15 residues. The DNA for the CDR3 is TGTGCCAGCAGTTTAACGGGTGGGAGGGTCAATGAGCAGTTCTTC. Its translation: CASSLTGGRVNEQFF.